This T cell receptor (beta chain) originates from a study of technical replicates of blood from several donors. From germline, CDR1 is SQVTM and CDR2 ANQGSEA. Trimming removed 0 bases at V and 11 bases at J, with 22 bases between. This CDR3 has 15 residues. Assay: immunoSEQ multiplex PCR; the TCRdb copy retains only in-frame clones and omits some. The table lists approximately 81,000 clones, approximately 78% of them singletons. This TCR was recovered from a human donor in good health. Some clones in this sample may be carry-over from other donors' samples. Input material: PBMCs. The chain couples TRBV29-1 to TRBJ1-1; maybe TRBD1 (5 bases). Here the CDR3 DNA reads TGCAGCGTTGAAGACCGACCCTCCCAGGGCGTCGGGGCTTTCTTT. Amino acid sequence: CSVEDRPSQGVGAFF.